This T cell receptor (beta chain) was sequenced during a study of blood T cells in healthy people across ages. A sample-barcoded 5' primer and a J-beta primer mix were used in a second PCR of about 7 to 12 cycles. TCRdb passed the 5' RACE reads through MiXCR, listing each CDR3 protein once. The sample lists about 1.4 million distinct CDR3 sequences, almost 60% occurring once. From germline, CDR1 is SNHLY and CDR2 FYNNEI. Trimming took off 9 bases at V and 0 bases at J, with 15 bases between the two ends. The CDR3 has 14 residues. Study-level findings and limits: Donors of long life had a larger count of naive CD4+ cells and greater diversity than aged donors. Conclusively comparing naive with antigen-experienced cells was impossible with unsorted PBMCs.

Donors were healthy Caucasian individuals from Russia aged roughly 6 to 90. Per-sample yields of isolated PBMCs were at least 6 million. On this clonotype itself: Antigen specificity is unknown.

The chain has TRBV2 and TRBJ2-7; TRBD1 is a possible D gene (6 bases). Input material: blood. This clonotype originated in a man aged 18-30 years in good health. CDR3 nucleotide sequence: TGTGCCAGTAAGATCTACAGGGACTCCTACGAGCAGTACTTC. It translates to CASKIYRDSYEQYF.